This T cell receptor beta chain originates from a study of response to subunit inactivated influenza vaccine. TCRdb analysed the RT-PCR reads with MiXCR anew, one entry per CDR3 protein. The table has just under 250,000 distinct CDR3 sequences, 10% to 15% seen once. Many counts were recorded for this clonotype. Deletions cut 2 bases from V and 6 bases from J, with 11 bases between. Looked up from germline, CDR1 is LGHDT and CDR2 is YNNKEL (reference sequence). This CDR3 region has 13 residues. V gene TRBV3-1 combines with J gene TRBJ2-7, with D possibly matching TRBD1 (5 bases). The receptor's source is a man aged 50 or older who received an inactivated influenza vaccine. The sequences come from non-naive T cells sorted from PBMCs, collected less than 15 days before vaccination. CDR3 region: CASSQRQSSEQYF. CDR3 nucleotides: TGTGCCAGCAGCCAAAGACAGTCATCCGAGCAGTACTTC.